This TCR beta chain was observed in a study of cytomegalovirus exposure and HLA in healthy donors. Amplification used 60 Vbeta primers and 13 Jbeta primers. Method: immunoSEQ multiplex PCR; TCRdb's copy keeps in-frame clones and lacks some. The sample lists about 190,000 clones, roughly an eighth occurring once. The CDR3 runs to 14 residues. Trimming cost V 0 bases and J 4 bases; bases outside gene matches: 2. Germline CDR1 and CDR2: SGDLS and YYNGEE. This clone turned up a few times. This TCR was sampled from a man aged 45-65 years in good health and CMV-seropositive. The rearrangement links TRBV9 to TRBJ1-2; 8 bases agree with TRBD1. The specimen was PBMCs. The CDR3 here is CASSVGTGPYGYTF. Here the CDR3 DNA reads TGTGCCAGCAGCGTAGGGACAGGGCCCTATGGCTACACCTTC.